This T cell receptor (beta chain) comes out of a study of CD8+CD57+ T cells in acquired aplastic anemia. This CDR3 is 14 amino acids long. Germline CDR1 SGHNT, CDR2 YYREEE (reference sequence). V shed 3 bases, J shed 5 bases, and the junction held 7 bases outside the gene matches. TCR beta VDJ and CDR3 profiling used genomic DNA as template. TCRdb independently ran MiXCR on the reads; one entry per CDR3 protein. The table lists 150,000 to 170,000 distinct CDR3 sequences, approximately 52% of them singletons, with approximately 12% in the top ten. In patients chosen for sequencing, flow cytometry had shown CD8+CD57+ cell expansion.

This receptor was taken from a human donor with aplastic anemia. Sequenced: sorted CD4+, CD8+, or CD8+CD57+ T cells (not recorded which) from PBMCs. The chain links TRBV5-4 to TRBJ2-7, with TRBD2 matching 8 bases. CDR3 coding DNA: TGTGCCAGCAGCTCGGGGGGCGGGAGGAACGAGCAGTACTTC. Residues: CASSSGGGRNEQYF.